This is a list of T cell receptor beta chains from one sample in a study of CD8 T cells in Susac syndrome. TCRdb reanalysed the immunoSEQ multiplex PCR reads using MiXCR and keeps one entry per CDR3 protein. The table has around 200,000 distinct CDR3 sequences, 95% seen once; the top ten hold about 0.1%. Input material: CD4+ T cells from PBMCs. These receptors originate from a human donor in good health. Both conserved end residues are part of each CDR3. The D gene is left open where the match is weak. Size tells how often a clone was seen (once, few, many) or the class of an expanded clone, and some rows leave it out.

V gene,clone size,D gene,J gene,CDR3 protein,CDR3 DNA
TRBV11-2,NA,NA,TRBJ2-3,CASSLTSDTQYF,TGTGCCAGCAGCTTAACCTCGGATACGCAGTATTTT
TRBV20-1,NA,NA,TRBJ2-7,CSAEGDYEQYF,TGCAGTGCGGAGGGGGACTACGAGCAGTACTTC
TRBV12-3/TRBV12-4,NA,NA,TRBJ2-5,CASSLAPGQETQYF,TGTGCCAGCAGTTTAGCGCCAGGGCAAGAGACCCAGTACTTC
TRBV30,NA,NA,TRBJ1-2,CAWSLQGIYGYTF,TGTGCCTGGAGCCTCCAGGGGATCTATGGCTACACCTTC
TRBV20-1,NA,NA,TRBJ2-4,CSAYDRAKNIQYF,TGCAGTGCTTACGACAGGGCCAAAAACATTCAGTACTTC
TRBV6-5,NA,NA,TRBJ1-1,CASSVAENTEAFF,TGTGCCAGCAGTGTTGCGGAGAACACTGAAGCTTTCTTT
TRBV7-2,NA,NA,TRBJ2-5,CASTPLVQETQYF,TGTGCCAGCACCCCGCTAGTTCAAGAGACCCAGTACTTC
TRBV7-2,NA,TRBD1,TRBJ2-4,CASSARRDRGWNIQYF,TGTGCCAGCAGCGCAAGACGGGACAGGGGTTGGAACATTCAGTACTTC
TRBV9,NA,NA,TRBJ2-2,CASTSIPSNTGELFF,TGTGCCAGCACCAGTATACCGTCGAACACCGGGGAGCTGTTTTTT
TRBV20-1,NA,TRBD1,TRBJ1-2,CSALGTGLTYGYTF,TGCAGTGCCCTTGGGACAGGACTTACCTATGGCTACACCTTC
TRBV5-1,NA,TRBD2,TRBJ2-1,CASSGGLAGGELNEQFF,TGCGCCAGCAGCGGGGGACTAGCGGGAGGAGAGTTGAATGAGCAGTTCTTC
TRBV6-6,NA,NA,TRBJ2-3,CASHPGGTDTQYF,TGTGCCAGCCACCCTGGGGGCACAGATACGCAGTATTTT
TRBV19,NA,TRBD2,TRBJ2-2,CASSISGIRELFF,TGTGCCAGTAGTATCAGCGGGATCAGGGAGCTGTTTTTT
TRBV5-1,NA,TRBD2,TRBJ2-1,CASSPGSGGAYNEQFF,TGCGCCAGCAGCCCCGGGAGCGGGGGGGCCTACAATGAGCAGTTCTTC
TRBV30,NA,NA,TRBJ1-3,CAWSRGTGSGNTIYF,TGTGCCTGGAGTCGGGGTACAGGCTCTGGAAACACCATATATTTT
TRBV12-3/TRBV12-4,NA,TRBD1,TRBJ1-2,CASSKTGAISYTF,TGTGCCAGCAGCAAGACAGGGGCAATAAGTTACACCTTC
TRBV9,NA,NA,TRBJ2-6,CASSSQLGGASGANVLTF,TGTGCCAGCAGCTCCCAACTAGGAGGGGCCTCTGGGGCCAACGTCCTGACTTTC
TRBV12-3/TRBV12-4,NA,NA,TRBJ2-7,CASSLPSGGSYEQYF,TGTGCCAGCAGCCTCCCGAGTGGGGGTTCGTACGAGCAGTACTTC
TRBV27,NA,NA,TRBJ1-1,CASSAAGANKGGAFF,TGTGCCAGCAGTGCGGCGGGGGCGAATAAAGGAGGAGCTTTCTTT
TRBV11-2,once,NA,TRBJ1-5,CASSSLRVHQPQHF,TGTGCCAGCAGCTCTCTCCGGGTCCATCAGCCCCAGCATTTT
TRBV29-1,NA,NA,TRBJ2-1,CSVALGTNSYNEQFF,TGCAGCGTGGCCCTGGGTACGAACTCCTACAATGAGCAGTTCTTC
TRBV12-3/TRBV12-4,NA,TRBD2,TRBJ2-1,CASTNYGLAHGEQFF,TGTGCCAGCACAAACTACGGACTAGCCCACGGTGAGCAGTTCTTC
TRBV6-5,NA,TRBD2,TRBJ2-1,CASSYGTSIDEQFF,TGTGCCAGCAGTTATGGGACTAGCATCGATGAGCAGTTCTTC
TRBV9,NA,NA,TRBJ2-3,CASSVGSDTQYF,TGTGCCAGCAGCGTAGGGTCAGATACGCAGTATTTT
TRBV9,NA,NA,TRBJ1-1,CASSAGPSGTEAFF,TGTGCCAGCAGCGCAGGACCGTCGGGCACTGAAGCTTTCTTT
TRBV5-6,NA,NA,TRBJ2-7,CASSSPGINYEQYF,TGTGCCAGCAGCTCCCCAGGCATCAACTACGAGCAGTACTTC
TRBV30,NA,NA,TRBJ1-2,CAWTAGSGYGYTF,TGTGCCTGGACGGCCGGGAGTGGCTATGGCTACACCTTC
TRBV12-3/TRBV12-4,NA,NA,TRBJ1-1,CASSLALGLNTEAFF,TGTGCCAGCAGTTTAGCGCTAGGGCTGAACACTGAAGCTTTCTTT
TRBV28,NA,NA,TRBJ2-3,CASSLFRAQYTQYF,TGTGCCAGCAGTTTATTCAGGGCACAATATACGCAGTATTTT
TRBV5-6,NA,TRBD1,TRBJ1-2,CASSFRDRGLQGYTF,TGTGCCAGCAGCTTCCGGGACAGGGGGCTTCAAGGCTACACCTTC
TRBV18,NA,NA,TRBJ2-2,CASSFRLPDTGELFF,TGTGCCAGCTCATTTCGCCTACCGGACACCGGGGAGCTGTTTTTT
TRBV29-1,NA,TRBD1,TRBJ1-2,CSVEPDRNYGYTF,TGCAGCGTTGAGCCGGACAGGAACTATGGCTACACCTTC
TRBV20-1,NA,TRBD2,TRBJ2-3,CSAVGLGADTQYF,TGCAGTGCTGTAGGACTAGGGGCAGATACGCAGTATTTT
TRBV3-1,once,NA,TRBJ2-3,CASSPRPESPDTQYF,TGTGCCAGCAGCCCCCGACCGGAATCTCCAGATACGCAGTATTTT
TRBV7-2,NA,NA,TRBJ2-7,CASSPSRVEQYF,TGTGCCAGCAGCCCCTCCCGGGTCGAGCAGTACTTC
TRBV29-1,NA,TRBD1,TRBJ1-2,CSGGTGGGYTF,TGCAGCGGTGGGACAGGAGGTGGCTACACCTTC
TRBV29-1,NA,NA,TRBJ1-5,CSVLPGTKDQPQHF,TGCAGCGTGCTACCCGGGACGAAGGATCAGCCCCAGCATTTT
TRBV24-1,NA,NA,TRBJ2-1,CATSDPTRYLQFF,TGTGCCACCAGTGACCCAACAAGGTACTTGCAGTTCTTC
TRBV24-1,once,NA,TRBJ2-1,CATSDPPLSSYNEQFF,TGTGCCACCAGTGACCCACCTCTCAGCTCCTACAATGAGCAGTTCTTC
TRBV6-2/TRBV6-3,NA,NA,TRBJ2-2,CASTTTTNTGELFF,TGTGCCAGCACAACCACGACGAACACCGGGGAGCTGTTTTTT
TRBV20-1,NA,NA,TRBJ1-5,CSARFGRNQPQHF,TGCAGTGCTAGATTCGGCCGCAATCAGCCCCAGCATTTT
TRBV25-1,NA,TRBD1,TRBJ2-6,CASSEFGTDTGANVLTF,TGTGCCAGCAGTGAATTCGGGACAGATACTGGGGCCAACGTCCTGACTTTC
TRBV7-8,NA,NA,TRBJ2-1,CASSSAGPSYNEQFF,TGTGCCAGCAGCTCCGCGGGGCCATCCTACAATGAGCAGTTCTTC
TRBV5-6,once,TRBD1,TRBJ1-2,CASSPETGMYGYTF,TGTGCCAGCAGCCCTGAGACAGGGATGTATGGCTACACCTTC
TRBV29-1,NA,TRBD1,TRBJ2-1,CRASRTGRDEQFF,TGCAGAGCTTCCCGGACAGGCAGGGATGAGCAGTTCTTC
TRBV2,NA,TRBD2,TRBJ2-3,CASSRTSGRTDTQYF,TGTGCCAGCAGTAGGACTAGCGGGAGAACAGATACGCAGTATTTT
TRBV9,NA,NA,TRBJ2-1,CASSVGPRNEQFF,TGTGCCAGCAGCGTAGGACCTCGTAATGAGCAGTTCTTC
TRBV2,NA,TRBD1,TRBJ1-4,CANAGTGNEKLFF,TGTGCCAACGCCGGGACAGGGAATGAAAAACTGTTTTTT
TRBV24-1,NA,NA,TRBJ2-6,CATSEATMTDSTAGANVLTF,TGTGCCACCAGTGAGGCTACCATGACGGACAGCACCGCTGGGGCCAACGTCCTGACTTTC
TRBV29-1,NA,TRBD1,TRBJ1-1,CSVCLTGGNTEAFF,TGCAGCGTTTGCCTGACAGGGGGGAACACTGAAGCTTTCTTT
TRBV12-3/TRBV12-4,few,NA,TRBJ2-6,CASSLSGANVLTF,TGTGCCAGCAGCCTCTCTGGGGCCAACGTCCTGACTTTC
TRBV3-1,NA,NA,TRBJ1-6,CASSQGENYYNSPLHF,TGTGCCAGCAGCCAAGGAGAGAACTACTATAATTCACCCCTCCACTTT
TRBV5-1,NA,TRBD1,TRBJ1-5,CASRTGTGSSNQPQHF,TGCGCCAGCAGAACCGGGACAGGTAGTAGCAATCAGCCCCAGCATTTT
TRBV27,NA,NA,TRBJ1-5,CASTTRGGGNQPQHF,TGTGCCAGCACGACCCGGGGGGGCGGCAATCAGCCCCAGCATTTT
TRBV4-1,NA,NA,TRBJ1-2,CASSSTLRRYHGYTF,TGCGCCAGCAGCTCTACCCTAAGGAGATACCATGGCTACACCTTC
TRBV6-5,NA,TRBD1,TRBJ1-6,CASSYSGGQGYSPLHF,TGTGCCAGCAGTTACTCAGGGGGACAGGGATATTCACCCCTCCACTTT
TRBV5-6,NA,NA,TRBJ2-5,CASSFVFMRQETQYF,TGTGCCAGCAGCTTTGTGTTCATGCGACAAGAGACCCAGTACTTC
TRBV30,NA,NA,TRBJ2-2,CAWSALEIRFRGVELFF,TGTGCCTGGAGTGCCCTCGAGATAAGGTTCCGGGGAGTAGAGCTGTTTTTT
TRBV25-1,NA,TRBD1,TRBJ1-2,CASSDPGGGYTF,TGTGCCAGCAGTGATCCAGGGGGTGGCTACACCTTC